The clone carrying this T cell receptor (beta chain) has only a few counts. Its antigen is undetermined. TCRdb reanalysed the RT-PCR reads using MiXCR and keeps one entry per CDR3 protein. Of about 780,000 distinct CDR3 sequences in the sample, around a sixth are singletons; the top ten hold 11%. This sample is drawn from a study of response to subunit inactivated influenza vaccine. Study-wide results and caveats: The study's authors posited that every seasonal influenza vaccination enlists few new T cells.

The CDR3 is 13 amino acids. In germline, CDR1 is SEHNR, CDR2 FQNEAQ (reference sequence). V lost 5 bases and J 2 bases, leaving 10 bases between the germline ends. The sequences come from PBMCs from blood, collected roughly 5 days after vaccination. The clonotype originates from a middle-aged man who received an inactivated influenza vaccine. The V call is TRBV7-9, the J call TRBJ2-7; no firm D call. The CDR3, as DNA: TGTGCCAGCAGCCCTGACCACCCCTACGAGCAGTACTTC. It codes for CASSPDHPYEQYF. Using reference TRBV7-9 and TRBJ2-7 for the parts outside the CDR3, the full variable domain is DTGVSQNPRHKITKRGQNVTFRCDPISEHNRLYWYRQTLGQGPEFLTYFQNEAQLEKSRLLSDRFSAERPKGSFSTLEIQRTEQGDSAMYLCASSPDHPYEQYFGPGTRLTVT.